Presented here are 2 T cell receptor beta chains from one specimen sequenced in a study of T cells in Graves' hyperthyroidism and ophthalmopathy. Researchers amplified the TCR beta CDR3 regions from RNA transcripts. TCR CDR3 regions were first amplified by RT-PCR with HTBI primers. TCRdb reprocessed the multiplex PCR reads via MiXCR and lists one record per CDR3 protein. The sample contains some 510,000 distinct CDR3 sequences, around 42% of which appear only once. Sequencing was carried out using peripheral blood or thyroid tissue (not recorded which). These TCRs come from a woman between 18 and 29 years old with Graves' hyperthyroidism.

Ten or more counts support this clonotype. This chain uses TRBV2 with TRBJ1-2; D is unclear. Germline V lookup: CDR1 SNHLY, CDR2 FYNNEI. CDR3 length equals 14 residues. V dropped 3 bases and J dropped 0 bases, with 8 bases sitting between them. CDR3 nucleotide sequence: TGTGCCAGCAGTGACAGCTCAGCTAACTATGGCTACACCTTC. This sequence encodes CASSDSSANYGYTF.

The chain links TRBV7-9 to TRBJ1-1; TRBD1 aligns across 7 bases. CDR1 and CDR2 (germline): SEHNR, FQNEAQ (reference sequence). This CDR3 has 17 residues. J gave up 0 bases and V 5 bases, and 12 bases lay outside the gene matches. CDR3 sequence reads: CASSAYRGASMNTEAFF. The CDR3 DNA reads TGTGCCAGCAGCGCATACAGGGGTGCTAGCATGAACACTGAAGCTTTCTTT.